The clone carrying this T cell receptor beta chain showed up just a few times. The CDR3 is 14 residues long. The ends were cut back, 8 bases at V and 7 bases at J, with 17 bases in the middle. Germline loops: CDR1 LGHDT, CDR2 YNNKEL (reference sequence). The data originate from a study of CD8+CD57+ T cells in acquired aplastic anemia. Patients sequenced had flow cytometry evidence of CD8+CD57+ cell expansion. The study profiled TCR beta VDJ and CDR3 using genomic DNA as template. TCRdb reprocessed the reads via MiXCR and lists one record per CDR3 protein. The sample lists about 160,000 distinct CDR3 sequences; more than 45% were seen once.

The receptor was isolated from a human donor with aplastic anemia. The sequenced material came from sorted CD4+, CD8+, or CD8+CD57+ T cells (not recorded which) from PBMCs. The chain links TRBV3-1 to TRBJ1-4; unclear D gene. The CDR3 nucleotides are TGTGCCAGCCGAAGAAATGGGGAAGGTGAAAAACTGTTTTTT. This gives the protein CASRRNGEGEKLFF.